This entry features one TCR beta chain sequence. The antigen is unknown. This record comes from a study of long-term antiretroviral therapy in people with HIV. Study-wide points: Dominating the repertoire at all time points were the clones that expanded before ART.

Every specimen provided roughly 0.85-11 million cryopreserved PBMC before DNA extraction took place. The CDR3 contains 13 residues. The germline V gene encodes CDR1 SGHRS and CDR2 YFSETQ. V shed 5 bases and J shed 7 bases, with 15 bases lying between them. With survey level as its setting, the immunoSEQ assay was v3.0. A per-sample goal of roughly 40,000-50,000 T-cell genomes was targeted by sequencing. Clones were read by immunoSEQ multiplex PCR, and TCRdb kept only the in-frame ones, dropping some. The table shows some 20,000 clones, with 70% to 85% occurring only once. Sequencing used unsorted PBMCs, obtained 0.9 years after starting antiretroviral therapy. The rearrangement links TRBV5-1 to TRBJ1-1; D may be TRBD1 (6 bases). The receptor was isolated from a young man with HIV. The CDR3 DNA follows: TGCGCCAGCAGATTCGGTCGGACAGTTGAAGCTTTCTTT. Protein sequence: CASRFGRTVEAFF.